A selection of T cell receptor beta chains follows, all from one sample in a study of T cells in Graves' hyperthyroidism and ophthalmopathy. One entry per CDR3 protein, called by TCRdb with MiXCR from the multiplex PCR reads. This repertoire shows approximately 510,000 distinct CDR3 sequences, more than 20% found once; its top ten account for around a quarter. Sequencing was carried out using blood. These TCRs come from a man between 18 and 35 years old with Graves' hyperthyroidism. CDR3s include the opening cysteine and the closing phenylalanine or tryptophan. D genes are given only for firm matches. Only part of the rows carry a size: once, few, many, or a class if the clone is expanded.

clone size | D gene | J gene | V gene | CDR3 protein | CDR3 DNA
many | - | TRBJ1-5 | TRBV6-1 | CASSELGGAEIQPQHF | TGTGCCAGCAGTGAATTGGGGGGCGCCGAGATTCAGCCCCAGCATTTT
- | - | TRBJ2-7 | TRBV15 | CATSTNVGSYEQYF | TGTGCCACCAGCACAAACGTCGGTAGCTACGAGCAGTACTTC
- | TRBD2 | TRBJ2-7 | TRBV6-1 | CASSEKSGRAHEQYF | TGTGCCAGCAGTGAAAAAAGCGGGAGAGCCCACGAGCAGTACTTC
many | TRBD2 | TRBJ2-5 | TRBV15 | CATSRDGVASGQETQYF | TGTGCCACCAGCAGAGATGGGGTGGCTAGCGGGCAAGAGACCCAGTACTTC
few | TRBD1 | TRBJ1-1 | TRBV28 | CASSWPGQGGTEAFF | TGTGCCAGCAGTTGGCCGGGACAGGGGGGAACTGAAGCTTTCTTT
few | TRBD1 | TRBJ1-1 | TRBV6-1 | CASSVYRGTEAFF | TGTGCCAGCAGTGTCTACAGGGGCACTGAAGCTTTCTTT
many | - | TRBJ1-1 | TRBV7-9 | CASSVFGRAFF | TGTGCCAGCAGCGTTTTTGGGAGGGCTTTCTTT
few | TRBD1 | TRBJ2-4 | TRBV7-9 | CASSLVTGGAKNIQYF | TGTGCCAGCAGCTTAGTAACAGGGGGAGCCAAAAACATTCAGTACTTC
many | - | TRBJ2-5 | TRBV12-3/TRBV12-4 | CASSFGPAQETQYF | TGTGCCAGCAGTTTCGGGCCAGCCCAAGAGACCCAGTACTTC
many | TRBD2 | TRBJ2-7 | TRBV2 | CASRGAGRDEQYF | TGTGCCAGCAGGGGCGCAGGGAGGGACGAGCAGTACTTC
few | - | TRBJ2-7 | TRBV12-3/TRBV12-4 | CASSLPGGLFHEQYF | TGTGCCAGCAGTCTCCCCGGCGGTCTGTTCCACGAGCAGTACTTC
- | TRBD1 | TRBJ2-7 | TRBV4-1 | CASSQDRDRYYEQYF | TGCGCCAGCAGCCAAGACCGGGACAGATACTACGAGCAGTACTTC
- | TRBD2 | TRBJ2-5 | TRBV28 | CASSLFSGRARETQYF | TGTGCCAGCAGTTTATTTAGCGGGAGGGCCAGGGAGACCCAGTACTTC
many | - | TRBJ1-1 | TRBV6-1 | CASSDRTALPEAFF | TGTGCCAGCAGTGATCGGACAGCACTCCCTGAAGCTTTCTTT
many | TRBD2 | TRBJ2-5 | TRBV12-3/TRBV12-4 | CASSGASGGGETQYF | TGTGCCAGCAGTGGGGCTAGCGGGGGGGGAGAGACCCAGTACTTC